The clone carrying this T cell receptor (beta chain) was detected only once. This sample was taken from a study of blood T cell repertoires in COVID-19. The overall study: Donors in the United States, Italy and Spain gave samples during acute or convalescent COVID-19.

Germline V lookup: CDR1 LGHNT, CDR2 FRNRAP. V lost 1 base, J lost 1 base, and 8 bases lay in between. This CDR3 is built from 15 residues. In the study's own analysis: Amplification from reference gene primers served as the basis for estimated nucleated cell counts. Sequencing was performed with immunoSEQ multiplex PCR; in TCRdb, only in-frame clones are kept and a portion is missing. Clone size and V and J calls were adopted from that table, with D and trimming inferred from the DNA. The sample contains some 130,000 clones, around 88% of which appear only once. The sample consisted of peripheral blood. The rearrangement uses TRBV12-5 and TRBJ1-5; maybe TRBD1 (5 bases). This clonotype was obtained from a man in his fifties or sixties with active or convalescent COVID-19. CDR3 nucleotides: TGTGCTAGTGGTTTGGCTGGGGCGAGCAATCAGCCCCAGCATTTT. As protein: CASGLAGASNQPQHF.